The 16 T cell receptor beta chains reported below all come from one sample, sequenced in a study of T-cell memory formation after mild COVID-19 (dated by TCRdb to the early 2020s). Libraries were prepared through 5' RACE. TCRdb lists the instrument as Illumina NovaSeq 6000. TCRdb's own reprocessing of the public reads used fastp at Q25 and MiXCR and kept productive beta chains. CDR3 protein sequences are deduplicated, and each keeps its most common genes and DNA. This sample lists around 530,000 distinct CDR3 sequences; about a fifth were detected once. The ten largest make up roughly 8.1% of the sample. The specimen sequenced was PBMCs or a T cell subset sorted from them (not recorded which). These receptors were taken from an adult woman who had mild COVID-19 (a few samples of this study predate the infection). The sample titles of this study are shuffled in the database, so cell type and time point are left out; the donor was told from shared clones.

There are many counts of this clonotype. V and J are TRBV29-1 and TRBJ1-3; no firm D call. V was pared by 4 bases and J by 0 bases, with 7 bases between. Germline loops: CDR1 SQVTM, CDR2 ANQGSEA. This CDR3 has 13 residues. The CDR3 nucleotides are TGCAGCGTTGGGACGGCCTCTGGAAACACCATATATTTT. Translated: CSVGTASGNTIYF.

The DNA of the CDR3 is TGTGCCAGCAGAAAGGGGACAGGGGGTAACTATGGCTACACCTTC. Its translation is CASRKGTGGNYGYTF. The chain has TRBV27 and TRBJ1-2, with TRBD1 matching 11 bases. Germline assignment: CDR1 MNHEY and CDR2 SMNVEV (reference sequence). Germline trimming cut 6 bases from V and 1 base from J; bases unmatched to any gene: 4. This CDR3 contains 15 residues.

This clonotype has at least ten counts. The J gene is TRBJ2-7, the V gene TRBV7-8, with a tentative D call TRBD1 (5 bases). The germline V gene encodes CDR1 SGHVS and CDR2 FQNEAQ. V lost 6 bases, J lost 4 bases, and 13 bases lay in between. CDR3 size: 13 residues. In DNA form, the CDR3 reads TGTGCCAGCAGACCCCCCCAGGGTTACGAGCAGTACTTC. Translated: CASRPPQGYEQYF.

CDR3 sequence reads: CASSFETVKLFF. CDR3 DNA sequence: TGTGCCAGCAGTTTCGAGACAGTAAAACTGTTTTTT. The chain recombines TRBV12-3 or TRBV12-4 with TRBJ1-4; D is perhaps TRBD1 (5 bases). The CDR3 loop spans 12 amino acids. The V end lost 3 bases, the J end lost 10 bases, and 9 bases lay between the germline ends.

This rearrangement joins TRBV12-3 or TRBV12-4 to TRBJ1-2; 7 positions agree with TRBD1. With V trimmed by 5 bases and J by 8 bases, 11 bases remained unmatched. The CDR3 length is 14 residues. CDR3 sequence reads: CASSLGQVPGGYTF. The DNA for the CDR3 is TGTGCCAGCAGTCTAGGACAGGTCCCTGGGGGCTACACCTTC.

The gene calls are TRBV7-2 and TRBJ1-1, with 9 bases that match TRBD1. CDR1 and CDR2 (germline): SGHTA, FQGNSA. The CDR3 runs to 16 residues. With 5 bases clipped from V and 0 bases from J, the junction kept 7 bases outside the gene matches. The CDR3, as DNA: TGTGCCAGCAGCGGTGACAGGGGGGTACTGAACACTGAAGCTTTCTTT. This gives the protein CASSGDRGVLNTEAFF.

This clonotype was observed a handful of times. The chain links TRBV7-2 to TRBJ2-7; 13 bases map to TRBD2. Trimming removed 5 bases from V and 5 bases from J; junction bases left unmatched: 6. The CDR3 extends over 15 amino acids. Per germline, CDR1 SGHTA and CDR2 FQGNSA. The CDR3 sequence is CASSPQGLAGNEQYF. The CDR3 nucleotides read TGTGCCAGCAGCCCTCAGGGACTAGCGGGAAACGAGCAGTACTTC.

CDR3 in amino acids: CASSFSGQVYEQYF. In nucleotides, the CDR3 is TGTGCCAGCAGTTTTTCGGGACAGGTCTACGAGCAGTACTTC. The rearrangement joins TRBV12-3 or TRBV12-4 to TRBJ2-7; 8 bases line up with TRBD1. Trimming at V came to 3 bases and at J to 3 bases, leaving 4 bases not matched to a gene. The CDR3 has 14 amino acids.

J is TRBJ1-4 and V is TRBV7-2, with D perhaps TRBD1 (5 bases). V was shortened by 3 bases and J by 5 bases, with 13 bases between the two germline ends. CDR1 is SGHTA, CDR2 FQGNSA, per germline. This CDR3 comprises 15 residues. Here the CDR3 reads CASSFPPGRNEKLFF. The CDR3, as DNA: TGTGCCAGCAGCTTCCCGCCGGGACGGAATGAAAAACTGTTTTTT.

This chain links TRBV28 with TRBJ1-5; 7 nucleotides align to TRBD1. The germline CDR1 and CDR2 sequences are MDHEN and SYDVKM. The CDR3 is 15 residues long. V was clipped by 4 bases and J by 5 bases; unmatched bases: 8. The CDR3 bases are TGTGCCAGCAGTTCGCGGGGAGGGGGCGATCAGCCCCAGCATTTT. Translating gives CASSSRGGGDQPQHF. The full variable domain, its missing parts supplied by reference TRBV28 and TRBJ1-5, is DVKVTQSSRYLVKRTGEKVFLECVQDMDHENMFWYRQDPGLGLRLIYFSYDVKMKEKGDIPEGYSVSREKKERFSLILESASTNQTSMYLCASSSRGGGDQPQHFGDGTRLSIL.

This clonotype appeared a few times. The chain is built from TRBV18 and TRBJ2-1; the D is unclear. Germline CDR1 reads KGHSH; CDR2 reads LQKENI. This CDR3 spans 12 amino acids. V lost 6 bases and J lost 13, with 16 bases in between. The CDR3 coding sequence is TGTGCCAGCTCGTCGACGGTCGTCGAACAGTTCTTC. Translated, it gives CASSSTVVEQFF.

CDR3 sequence (DNA): TGTGCCACCAGTGATCCGACCGGCGAGAATGAAAAACTGTTTTTT. Its protein product is CATSDPTGENEKLFF. The rearrangement links TRBV24-1 to TRBJ1-4; no clear D gene. The CDR3 totals 15 residues. Germline V lookup: CDR1 KGHDR, CDR2 SFDVKD. Deletions cut 3 bases from V and 5 bases from J, with 12 bases between.

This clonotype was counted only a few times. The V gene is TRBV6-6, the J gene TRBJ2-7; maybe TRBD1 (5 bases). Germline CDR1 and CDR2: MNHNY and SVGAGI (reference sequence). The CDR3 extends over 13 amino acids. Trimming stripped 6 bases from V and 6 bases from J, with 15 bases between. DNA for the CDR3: TGTGCCAGCAGGGACCCAGGGCGCCCCGAGCAGTACTTC. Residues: CASRDPGRPEQYF.

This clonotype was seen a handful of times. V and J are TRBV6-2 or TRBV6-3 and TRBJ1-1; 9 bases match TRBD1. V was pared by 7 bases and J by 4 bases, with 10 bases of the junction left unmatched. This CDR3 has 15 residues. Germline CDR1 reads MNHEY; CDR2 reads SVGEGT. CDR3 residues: CASTEGQGMPTEAFF. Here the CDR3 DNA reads TGTGCCAGCACTGAGGGACAGGGCATGCCCACTGAAGCTTTCTTT.

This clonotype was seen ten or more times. The CDR3 region is CASSLRREGEQYF. CDR3 nucleotides: TGTGCCAGCAGCTTACGACGGGAGGGTGAGCAGTACTTC. The chain joins TRBV7-6 to TRBJ2-7; TRBD2 agrees at 8 bases. The CDR3 runs 13 residues. After removal of 2 bases from V and 7 bases from J, the junction contained 4 bases not matched to a gene. The germline V gene encodes CDR1 SGHVS and CDR2 FNYEAQ.

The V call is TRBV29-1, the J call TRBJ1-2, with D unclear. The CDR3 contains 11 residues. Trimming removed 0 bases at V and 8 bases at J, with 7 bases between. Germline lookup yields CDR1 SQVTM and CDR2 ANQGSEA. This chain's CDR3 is CSVEDIRGYTF. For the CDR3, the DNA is TGCAGCGTTGAAGATATAAGGGGCTACACCTTC.